This T cell receptor (beta chain) was identified during a study of control samples from healthy donors and cancer patients (dated by TCRdb to 2018 to 2021). Libraries came from the immunoSEQ multiplex PCR assay. TCRdb carries this immuneACCESS record with in-frame sequences only. Its versions omit some clonotypes, under half of them owing to an unresolved V gene in the studies checked, with the rest unexplained. In all, the sample holds approximately 100,000 clones, and over 75% of those were seen once. The ten largest clones take up less than 2.5% of the sample. In the germline V gene, CDR1 corresponds to SQVTM and CDR2 to ANQGSEA. V sheds 5 bases and J sheds 6 bases, leaving 8 bases between their ends. The CDR3 numbers 11 residues from cysteine through phenylalanine. The CDR3 DNA has 33 bases and is translated from base 1. Points on this clone: Its specific antigen is unknown. Base qualities are not at hand, and no much larger clone is one base apart.

Here the chain combines TRBV29-1 and TRBJ2-1, with TRBD1 tentatively as D gene (5 bases match). The clonotype comes from a middle-aged woman in good health. The sequenced material came from blood. The CDR3 is CSVRTLNEQFF. Here is the DNA: TGCAGCGTTCGGACACTCAATGAGCAGTTCTTC.